The clone carrying this T cell receptor (beta chain) was seen a handful of times. This specimen belongs to a study of patients and donors after allogeneic stem cell transplantation. Looked up from germline, CDR1 is LNHNV and CDR2 is YYDKDF (reference sequence). V lost 3 bases to trimming and J lost 6 bases; unmatched junction nucleotides: 11. The length of the CDR3 is 16 residues. TCRdb fed the RT-PCR reads into MiXCR, producing one record per CDR3 protein. The sample has 390,000 or so distinct CDR3 sequences, 16% seen once. Source material: blood, either unsorted or a sorted T cell fraction (not recorded which). This TCR was sampled from a human donor who was either an allogeneic HSCT recipient or a stem cell or donor lymphocyte infusion donor (not recorded which). It is not recorded whose cells these are; they may come from a transplant donor. V usage is TRBV15 and J usage is TRBJ2-1; 7 bases line up with TRBD2. CDR3 nucleotides: TGTGCCACCAGCAGTAAGCTAGCGGCAGGTGGCAATGAGCAGTTCTTC. Translating gives CATSSKLAAGGNEQFF.